The 9 T cell receptor beta chains below were found in one sample sequenced in a study of T cell repertoires in cytomegalovirus infection. No antigen is known for these receptors. Via MiXCR, TCRdb re-called the reads, giving one row per CDR3 protein. The repertoire holds approximately 600,000 distinct CDR3 sequences, with 40% as singletons. This material consisted of cultured PBMCs, taken from culture after CMV antigen stimulation. The receptors stem from a human donor in good health (CMV status not recorded). Some clones in this sample may be carry-over from other donors' samples.

The gene calls are TRBV20-1 and TRBJ2-3; maybe TRBD2 (6 bases). CDR3 size: 14 residues. Per germline, CDR1 DFQATT and CDR2 SNEGSKA (reference sequence). In DNA form, the CDR3 reads TGCAGCCTGCTGCCGGGGACTAGCACAGATACGCAGTATTTT. Translation gives CSLLPGTSTDTQYF.

The genes are TRBV5-6 and TRBJ2-7; D is perhaps TRBD2 (6 bases). The V end lost 2 bases, the J end lost 11 bases, and 14 bases lay between the germline ends. The CDR3 consists of 12 residues. The V gene's germline CDR1 is SGHDT and CDR2 YYEEEE. CDR3 DNA: TGTGCCAGCAGCTTTACCGGGACTGATAAGTACTTC. It yields the protein CASSFTGTDKYF.

This clonotype has just a few counts. This chain joins TRBV28 and TRBJ2-3; TRBD2 aligns across 9 bases. This CDR3 has 15 residues. V lost 5 bases, J lost 4 bases, and 7 bases stayed unmatched. Germline CDR1 and CDR2: MDHEN and SYDVKM. The CDR3 nucleotides read TGTGCCAGCAGTCTCACGGGACTAGCCCCAGATACGCAGTATTTT. Its translation is CASSLTGLAPDTQYF.

This clonotype has at least ten counts. The rearrangement uses TRBV7-2 and TRBJ2-3; 15 bases line up with TRBD2. Germline V lookup: CDR1 SGHTA, CDR2 FQGNSA. The CDR3 sequence is 18 residues long. The V gene end was trimmed by 6 bases and the J gene end by 6 bases; junction bases not matched to a gene: 13. The chain's CDR3 is CASRQHSGTSGRRDTQYF. The CDR3 coding sequence is TGTGCCAGCAGGCAGCACTCCGGGACTAGCGGGAGGAGGGATACGCAGTATTTT.

The chain employs TRBV3-1 and TRBJ2-3; D uncertain. V dropped 2 bases and J dropped 2 bases, with 17 bases sitting between them. This CDR3 has 17 amino acids. CDR1 is LGHDT and CDR2 is YNNKEL in the germline V gene (reference sequence). The CDR3 reads CASSQFHPKTPTDTQYF. In nucleotides, the CDR3 is TGTGCCAGCAGCCAATTTCACCCCAAGACCCCCACAGATACGCAGTATTTT.

V is TRBV6-5 and J is TRBJ2-7; no definite D call. This CDR3 spans 16 amino acids. V dropped 0 bases and J dropped 2 bases, with 14 bases sitting between them. Germline V gene data show CDR1 as MNHEY and CDR2 as SVGAGI. The CDR3 loop reads CASSYSSSFSPYEQYF. DNA of the CDR3: TGTGCCAGCAGTTACTCGAGTAGCTTCTCCCCCTACGAGCAGTACTTC.

There are many counts of this clonotype. The chain has TRBV7-2 and TRBJ2-7; D may be TRBD1 or TRBD2 (6 bases each). The V gene lost 3 bases and the J gene lost 3 bases, with 12 bases spanning the gap. The V gene's germline CDR1 is SGHTA and CDR2 FQGNSA. The CDR3 covers 14 residues. The chain's CDR3 is CASSLGGAGYEQYF. The CDR3 nucleotides read TGTGCCAGCAGCTTGGGGGGCGCGGGCTACGAGCAGTACTTC.

The V and J genes are TRBV7-2 and TRBJ1-2; possibly TRBD1 for D (6 bases). Germline CDR1 and CDR2: SGHTA and FQGNSA. The CDR3 runs to 12 residues. Trimming removed 5 bases from V and 7 bases from J, with 11 bases in between. CDR3 in DNA: TGTGCCAGCAGCATAAGAGGGGGTGGCTACACCTTC. Its protein is CASSIRGGGYTF.

The rearrangement joins TRBV6-1 to TRBJ2-1, with 11 nucleotides matching TRBD1. Unmatched junction bases numbered 1, after V lost 4 bases and J lost 2 bases. The CDR3 has 15 residues. Germline CDR1 reads MNHNS; CDR2 reads SASEGT. CDR3 in DNA: TGTGCCAGCAGTGCGGGACAGGGGGCCTACAATGAGCAGTTCTTC. It specifies CASSAGQGAYNEQFF.